This T cell receptor beta chain emerged from a study of blood T cell repertoires in COVID-19. Background on the study: Italy, Spain and the United States were the sources of the convalescent and acute COVID-19 samples. In each case, the material was cDNA or gDNA derived from T cells, B-cell-depleted T cells, or PBMCs.

Patients of the Seattle cohort, enrolled during active infection, were followed longitudinally. The germline CDR1 and CDR2 sequences are SGHDT and YYEEEE. V lost 2 bases and J lost 3; bases outside the gene matches: 7. This CDR3 spans 16 amino acids. Here immunoSEQ multiplex PCR was the method, and the copy in TCRdb shows in-frame clones only, minus some. The sample lists some 85,000 clones, 75% to 80% seen once, with about 6% in the top ten. The sample consisted of peripheral blood. The rearrangement links TRBV5-6 to TRBJ2-2, with 7 bases fitting TRBD1. This TCR was recovered from an older man with COVID-19, enrolled during active disease. Here the CDR3 DNA reads TGTGCCAGCAGCTTTTACAGGGGAATCTACACCGGGGAGCTGTTTTTT. Translation gives CASSFYRGIYTGELFF.